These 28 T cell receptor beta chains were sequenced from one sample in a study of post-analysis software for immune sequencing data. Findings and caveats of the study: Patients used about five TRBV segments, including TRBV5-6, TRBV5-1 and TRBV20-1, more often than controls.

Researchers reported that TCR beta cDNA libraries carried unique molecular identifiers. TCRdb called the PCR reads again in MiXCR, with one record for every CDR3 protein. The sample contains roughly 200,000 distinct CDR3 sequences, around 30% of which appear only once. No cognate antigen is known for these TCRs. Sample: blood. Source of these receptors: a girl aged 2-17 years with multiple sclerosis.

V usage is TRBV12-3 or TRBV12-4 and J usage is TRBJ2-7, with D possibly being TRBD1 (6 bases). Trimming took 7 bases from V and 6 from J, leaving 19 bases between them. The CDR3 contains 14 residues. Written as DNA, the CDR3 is TGTGCCAGCATCCCCAGGGGATACTGCGGCGAGCAGTACTTC. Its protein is CASIPRGYCGEQYF.

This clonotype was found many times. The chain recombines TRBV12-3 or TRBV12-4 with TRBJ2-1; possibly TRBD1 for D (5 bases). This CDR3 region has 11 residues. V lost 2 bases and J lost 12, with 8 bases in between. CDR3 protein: CASSLLGVQFF. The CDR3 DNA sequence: TGTGCCAGCAGTTTATTAGGGGTGCAGTTCTTC.

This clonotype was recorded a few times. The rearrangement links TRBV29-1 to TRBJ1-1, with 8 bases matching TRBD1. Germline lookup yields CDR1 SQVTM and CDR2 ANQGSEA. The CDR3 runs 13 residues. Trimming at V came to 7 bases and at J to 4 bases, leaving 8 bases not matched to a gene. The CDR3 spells CSGVPGQGTEAFF. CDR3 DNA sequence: TGCAGCGGGGTACCCGGACAGGGCACTGAAGCTTTCTTT.

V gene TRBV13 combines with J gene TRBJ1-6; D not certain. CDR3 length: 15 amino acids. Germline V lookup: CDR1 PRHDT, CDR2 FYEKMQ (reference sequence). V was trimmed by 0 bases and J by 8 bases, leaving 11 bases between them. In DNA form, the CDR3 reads TGTGCCAGCAGCTTAGGTAGAGGGAATCATTCACCCCTCCACTTT. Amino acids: CASSLGRGNHSPLHF.

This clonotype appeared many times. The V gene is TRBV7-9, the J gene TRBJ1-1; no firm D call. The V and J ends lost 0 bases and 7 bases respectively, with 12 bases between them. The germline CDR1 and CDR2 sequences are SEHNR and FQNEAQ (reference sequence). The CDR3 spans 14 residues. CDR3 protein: CASSLALGSGEAFF. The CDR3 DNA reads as TGTGCCAGCAGCTTAGCGCTCGGGTCAGGTGAAGCTTTCTTT.

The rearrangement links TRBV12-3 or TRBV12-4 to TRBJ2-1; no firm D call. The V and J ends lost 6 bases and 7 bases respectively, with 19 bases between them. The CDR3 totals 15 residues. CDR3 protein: CASRLGSVGRNEQFF. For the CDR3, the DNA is TGTGCCAGCAGACTGGGATCGGTGGGCCGGAATGAGCAGTTCTTC.

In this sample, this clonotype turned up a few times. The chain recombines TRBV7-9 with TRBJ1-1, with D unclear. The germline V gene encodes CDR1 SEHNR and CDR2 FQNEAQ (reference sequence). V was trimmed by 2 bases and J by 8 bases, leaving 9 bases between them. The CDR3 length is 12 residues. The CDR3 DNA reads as TGTGCCAGCAGCTTATGGATCGACGAAGCTTTCTTT. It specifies CASSLWIDEAFF.

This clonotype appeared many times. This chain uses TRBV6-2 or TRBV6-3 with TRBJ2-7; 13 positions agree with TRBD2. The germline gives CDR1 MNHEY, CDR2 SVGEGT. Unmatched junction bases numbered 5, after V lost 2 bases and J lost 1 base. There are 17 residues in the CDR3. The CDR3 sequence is CASSYGLAGVESYEQYF. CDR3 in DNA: TGTGCCAGCAGTTACGGACTAGCGGGAGTTGAGTCCTACGAGCAGTACTTC.

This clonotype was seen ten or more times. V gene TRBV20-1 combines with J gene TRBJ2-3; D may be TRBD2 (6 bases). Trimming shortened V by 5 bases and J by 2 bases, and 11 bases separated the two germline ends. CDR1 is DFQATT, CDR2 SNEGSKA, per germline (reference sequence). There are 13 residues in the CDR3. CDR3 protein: CSAVTSLTDTQYF. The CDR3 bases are TGCAGTGCTGTAACTAGCCTCACAGATACGCAGTATTTT.

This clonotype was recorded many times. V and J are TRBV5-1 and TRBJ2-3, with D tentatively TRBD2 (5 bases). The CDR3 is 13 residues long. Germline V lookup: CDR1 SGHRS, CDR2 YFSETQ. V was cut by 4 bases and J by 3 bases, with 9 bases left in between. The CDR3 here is CASSPGGTDTQYF. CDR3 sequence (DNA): TGCGCCAGCAGCCCTGGAGGTACAGATACGCAGTATTTT. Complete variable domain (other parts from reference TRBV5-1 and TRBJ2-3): KAGVTQTPRYLIKTRGQQVTLSCSPISGHRSVSWYQQTPGQGLQFLFEYFSETQRNKGNFPGRFSGRQFSNSRSEMNVSTLELGDSALYLCASSPGGTDTQYFGPGTRLTVL.

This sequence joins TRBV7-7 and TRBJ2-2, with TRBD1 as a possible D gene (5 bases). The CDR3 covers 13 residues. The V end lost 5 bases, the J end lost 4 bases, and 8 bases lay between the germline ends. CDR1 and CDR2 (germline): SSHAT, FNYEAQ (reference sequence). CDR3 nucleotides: TGTGCCAGCAGCAAAGACAGCACCGGGGAGCTGTTTTTT. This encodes CASSKDSTGELFF.

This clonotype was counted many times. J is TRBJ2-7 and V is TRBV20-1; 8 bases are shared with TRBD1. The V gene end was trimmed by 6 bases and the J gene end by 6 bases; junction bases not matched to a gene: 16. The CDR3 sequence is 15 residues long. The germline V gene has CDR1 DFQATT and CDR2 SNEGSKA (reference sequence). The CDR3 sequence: CSAPDRARFGVEQYF. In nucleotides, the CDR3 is TGCAGTGCGCCGGACAGGGCCAGATTCGGAGTCGAGCAGTACTTC.

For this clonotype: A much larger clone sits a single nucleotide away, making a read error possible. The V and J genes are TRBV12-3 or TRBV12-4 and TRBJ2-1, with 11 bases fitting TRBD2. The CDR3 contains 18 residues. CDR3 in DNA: TGTGTCAGCAGTTACCGGAGACTAGCGGGGCTCCCTTGCAATGAGCAGTTCTTC. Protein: CVSSYRRLAGLPCNEQFF.

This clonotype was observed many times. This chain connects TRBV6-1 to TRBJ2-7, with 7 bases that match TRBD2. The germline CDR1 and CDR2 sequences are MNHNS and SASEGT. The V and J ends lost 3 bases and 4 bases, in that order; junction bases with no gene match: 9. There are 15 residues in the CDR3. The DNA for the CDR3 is TGTGCCAGCAGTGAGCAGGGTATGGGACTATACGAGCAGTACTTC. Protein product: CASSEQGMGLYEQYF.

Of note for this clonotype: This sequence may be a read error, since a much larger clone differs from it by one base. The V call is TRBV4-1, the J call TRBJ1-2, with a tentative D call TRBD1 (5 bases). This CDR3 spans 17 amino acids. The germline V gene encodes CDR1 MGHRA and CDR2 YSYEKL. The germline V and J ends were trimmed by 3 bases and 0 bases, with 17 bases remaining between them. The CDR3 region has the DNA TGCGCCAGCAGCCAGGGACCGGGAGTTTTGTCTAACTATGGCTACACCTTC. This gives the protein CASSQGPGVLSNYGYTF.

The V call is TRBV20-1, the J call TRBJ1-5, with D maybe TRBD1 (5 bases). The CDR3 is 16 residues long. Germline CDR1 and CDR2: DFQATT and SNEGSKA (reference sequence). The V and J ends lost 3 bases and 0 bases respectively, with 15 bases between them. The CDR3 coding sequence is TGCAGTGCTAGCGGTCGGGGCTCTTATAGCAATCAGCCCCAGCATTTT. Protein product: CSASGRGSYSNQPQHF.

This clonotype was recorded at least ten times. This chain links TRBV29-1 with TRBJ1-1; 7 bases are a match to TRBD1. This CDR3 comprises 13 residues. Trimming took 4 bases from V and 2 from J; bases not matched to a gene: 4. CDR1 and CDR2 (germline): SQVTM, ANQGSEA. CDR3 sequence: CSVVRGVNTEAFF. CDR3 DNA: TGCAGCGTTGTCAGGGGGGTCAACACTGAAGCTTTCTTT.

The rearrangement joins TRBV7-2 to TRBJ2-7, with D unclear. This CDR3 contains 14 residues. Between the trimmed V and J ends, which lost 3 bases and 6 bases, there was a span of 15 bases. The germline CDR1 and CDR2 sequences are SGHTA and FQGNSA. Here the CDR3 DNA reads TGTGCCAGCAGCTTGACTCCCGGACCGGGCGAGCAGTACTTC. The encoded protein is CASSLTPGPGEQYF.

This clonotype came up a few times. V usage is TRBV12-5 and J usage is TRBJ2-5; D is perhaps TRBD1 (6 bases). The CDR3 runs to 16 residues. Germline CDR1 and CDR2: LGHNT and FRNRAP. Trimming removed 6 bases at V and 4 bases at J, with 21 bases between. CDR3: CASGVLRGSTIETQYF. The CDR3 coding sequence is TGTGCTAGTGGGGTACTCAGGGGCTCGACCATAGAGACCCAGTACTTC. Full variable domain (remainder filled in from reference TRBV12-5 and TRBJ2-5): DARVTQTPRHKVTEMGQEVTMRCQPILGHNTVFWYRQTMMQGLELLAYFRNRAPLDDSGMPKDRFSAEMPDATLATLKIQPSEPRDSAVYFCASGVLRGSTIETQYFGPGTRLLVL.

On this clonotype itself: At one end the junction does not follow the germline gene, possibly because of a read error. The CDR3 spells CAGRAGQLYGYTF. The DNA for the CDR3 is TGTGCCGGCAGGGCCGGACAGCTCTATGGCTACACCTTC. The chain employs TRBV12-3 or TRBV12-4 and TRBJ1-2, with TRBD1 as a possible D gene (6 bases). The CDR3 consists of 13 residues.

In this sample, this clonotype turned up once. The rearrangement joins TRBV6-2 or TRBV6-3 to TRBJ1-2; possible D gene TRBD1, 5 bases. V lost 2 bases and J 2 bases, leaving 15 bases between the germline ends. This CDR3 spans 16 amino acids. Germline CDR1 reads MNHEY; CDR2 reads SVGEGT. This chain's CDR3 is CASSYAAGPGNYGYTF. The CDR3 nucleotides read TGTGCCAGCAGTTACGCGGCAGGACCAGGGAACTATGGCTACACCTTC.

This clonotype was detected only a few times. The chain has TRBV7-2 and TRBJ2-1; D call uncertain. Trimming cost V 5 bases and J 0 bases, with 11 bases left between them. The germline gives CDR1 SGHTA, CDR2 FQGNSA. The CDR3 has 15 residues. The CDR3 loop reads CASSQYGPSYNEQFF. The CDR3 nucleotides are TGTGCCAGCAGCCAATATGGACCCTCCTACAATGAGCAGTTCTTC.

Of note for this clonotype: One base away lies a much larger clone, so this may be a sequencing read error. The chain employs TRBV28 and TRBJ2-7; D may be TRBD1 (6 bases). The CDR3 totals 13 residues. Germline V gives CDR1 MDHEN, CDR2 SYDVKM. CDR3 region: CAVRGRGQVEQYF. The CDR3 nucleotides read TGTGCTGTCCGAGGCAGGGGACAAGTCGAGCAGTACTTC.

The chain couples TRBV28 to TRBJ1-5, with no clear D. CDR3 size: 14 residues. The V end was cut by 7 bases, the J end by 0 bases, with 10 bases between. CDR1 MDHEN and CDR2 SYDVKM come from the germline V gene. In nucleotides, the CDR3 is TGTGCCAGCAAGGGAGGGAATAGCAATCAGCCCCAGCATTTT. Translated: CASKGGNSNQPQHF.

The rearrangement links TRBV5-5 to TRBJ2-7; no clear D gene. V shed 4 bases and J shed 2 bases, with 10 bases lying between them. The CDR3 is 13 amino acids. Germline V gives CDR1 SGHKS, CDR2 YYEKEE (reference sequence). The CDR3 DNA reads TGTGCCAGCAGCCTGAGTAGGACCTACGAGCAGTACTTC. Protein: CASSLSRTYEQYF.

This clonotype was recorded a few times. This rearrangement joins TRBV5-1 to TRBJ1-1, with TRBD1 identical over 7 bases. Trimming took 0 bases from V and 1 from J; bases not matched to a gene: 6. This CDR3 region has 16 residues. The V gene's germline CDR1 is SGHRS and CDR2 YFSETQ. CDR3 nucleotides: TGCGCCAGCAGCTTGGCCCTACAGGGGACGAACACTGAAGCTTTCTTT. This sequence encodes CASSLALQGTNTEAFF.

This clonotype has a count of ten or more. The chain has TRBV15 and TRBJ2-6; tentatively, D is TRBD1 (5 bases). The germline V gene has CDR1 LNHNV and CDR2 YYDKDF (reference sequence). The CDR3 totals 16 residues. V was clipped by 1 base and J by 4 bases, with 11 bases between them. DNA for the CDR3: TGTGCCACCAGCAGAGCAGGGATGGAGGGGGCCAACGTCCTGACTTTC. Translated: CATSRAGMEGANVLTF.

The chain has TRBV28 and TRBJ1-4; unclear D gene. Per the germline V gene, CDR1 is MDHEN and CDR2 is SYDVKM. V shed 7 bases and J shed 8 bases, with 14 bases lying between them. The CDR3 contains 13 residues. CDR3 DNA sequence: TGTGCCAGCAATTCGGGGTGGAAGGAAAAACTGTTTTTT. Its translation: CASNSGWKEKLFF.